The clone carrying this T cell receptor beta chain appeared a few times. This specimen comes from a study of CD8+ T cells in alopecia areata. Reverse transcribed after extraction, RNA yielded cDNA as the sequencing template. The data were produced by immunoSEQ multiplex PCR, yet TCRdb's version contains in-frame clones alone and is incomplete. The table lists about 82,000 clones, 45% to 60% of them singletons. The specimen was NKG2D-high CD8+ T cells sorted from blood. This clonotype was obtained from a human donor with alopecia areata.

The CDR3 loop is CSVEGHRPYEQYF. Here the CDR3 DNA reads TGCAGCGTTGAAGGGCACAGACCCTACGAGCAGTACTTC. The J gene is TRBJ2-7, the V gene TRBV29-1; D gene unclear. The CDR3 length is 13 residues. Trimming removed 1 base from V and 2 bases from J, with 9 bases in between. Germline-derived CDR1 and CDR2 are SQVTM and ANQGSEA.